A single sample gave rise to the 9 T cell receptor beta chains below, sequenced in a study of patients and donors after allogeneic stem cell transplantation. MiXCR, applied by TCRdb to the RT-PCR reads, yields one record per CDR3 protein. The sample has 920,000 or so distinct CDR3 sequences, about a sixth seen once. Specimen: blood, either unsorted or a sorted T cell fraction (not recorded which). The receptors derive from a human donor who was either an allogeneic HSCT recipient or a stem cell or donor lymphocyte infusion donor (not recorded which). It is not recorded whose cells these are; they may come from a transplant donor.

The chain recombines TRBV2 with TRBJ2-1; tentative D call: TRBD2 (7 bases). V lost 8 bases and J 6 bases, leaving 11 bases between the germline ends. Germline V CDR1 and CDR2: SNHLY, FYNNEI. The CDR3 is made up of 12 amino acids. The CDR3 sequence: CASRGATNEQFF. Written as DNA, the CDR3 is TGTGCCAGCCGGGGGGCTACCAATGAGCAGTTCTTC.

This rearrangement joins TRBV7-3 to TRBJ2-5; 10 bases line up with TRBD2. The CDR3 loop spans 16 amino acids. Trimming cost V 3 bases and J 4 bases; bases outside gene matches: 8. Germline CDR1 is SGHTA and CDR2 is FQGTGA. The DNA of the CDR3 is TGTGCCAGCAGCTTGCAAGGACTAGCGGACCCAGAGACCCAGTACTTC. Translating gives CASSLQGLADPETQYF.

The J gene is TRBJ2-3, the V gene TRBV5-1; weak D call: TRBD2 (6 bases). The CDR3 covers 16 residues. Germline loops: CDR1 SGHRS, CDR2 YFSETQ. V dropped 0 bases and J dropped 12 bases, with 23 bases sitting between them. In DNA, the CDR3 is TGCGCCAGCAGCTTGGGAGCGGGTCAGACACCCTCTCACCAGTATTTT. Its translation: CASSLGAGQTPSHQYF.

This chain links TRBV5-1 with TRBJ2-2; TRBD2 matches at 7 bases. The germline V gene encodes CDR1 SGHRS and CDR2 YFSETQ. The J segment lost 6 bases and the V segment lost 3 bases, leaving 8 bases of the junction unmatched. This CDR3 has 15 amino acids. The CDR3 DNA follows: TGCGCCAGCAGCTCGGCGGGAGCGAGGTCCGGGGAGCTGTTTTTT. Its protein is CASSSAGARSGELFF.

The rearrangement joins TRBV2 to TRBJ2-3, with 8 bases lining up with TRBD1. The CDR3 runs 16 residues. After removal of 7 bases from V and 3 bases from J, the junction contained 12 bases not matched to a gene. Germline CDR1 is SNHLY and CDR2 is FYNNEI. CDR3 nucleotide sequence: TGTGCCAGCACCCGACCTTTTGGACAGGGAACAGATACGCAGTATTTT. As protein: CASTRPFGQGTDTQYF.

This clonotype has a handful of counts. This chain uses TRBV5-1 with TRBJ2-1; no definite D call. Between the trimmed V and J ends, which lost 4 bases and 16 bases, there was a span of 21 bases. The germline CDR1 and CDR2 sequences are SGHRS and YFSETQ. This CDR3 is 13 amino acids long. This CDR3 is CASSPTDSGPRFF. The CDR3 DNA reads TGCGCCAGCAGCCCCACAGATAGTGGACCGCGATTCTTC. Supplemented by reference TRBV5-1 and TRBJ2-1, the full variable domain reads KAGVTQTPRYLIKTRGQQVTLSCSPISGHRSVSWYQQTPGQGLQFLFEYFSETQRNKGNFPGRFSGRQFSNSRSEMNVSTLELGDSALYLCASSPTDSGPRFFGPGTRLTVL.

This clonotype was counted only a few times. The rearrangement uses TRBV5-5 and TRBJ1-1, with unresolved D. From germline, CDR1 is SGHKS and CDR2 YYEKEE (reference sequence). The CDR3 is made up of 16 amino acids. The germline V and J ends were trimmed by 2 bases and 1 base, with 15 bases remaining between them. This chain's CDR3 is CASSFWEVRKNTEAFF. The CDR3 DNA sequence: TGTGCCAGCAGCTTTTGGGAGGTCAGAAAGAACACTGAAGCTTTCTTT.

This chain uses TRBV18 with TRBJ2-1, with 7 bases identical to TRBD1. CDR3 length: 16 residues. Germline V gene sequence: CDR1 KGHSH, CDR2 LQKENI. V was pared by 3 bases and J by 7 bases, with 12 bases of the junction left unmatched. In DNA form, the CDR3 reads TGTGCCAGCTCACCGAAAGAGGGGGCGGTGCCTAATGAGCAGTTCTTC. It is translated as CASSPKEGAVPNEQFF.

This clonotype has more than one count but fewer than ten. The chain combines TRBV24-1 with TRBJ2-6; D unclear. V lost 2 bases and J 2 bases, leaving 6 bases between the germline ends. Germline assignment: CDR1 KGHDR and CDR2 SFDVKD. The CDR3 length is 15 residues. This CDR3 is CATSDSRPGANVLTF. DNA of the CDR3: TGTGCCACCAGTGATTCCCGTCCTGGGGCCAACGTCCTGACTTTC.